This T cell receptor (beta chain) came from a study of shared clonotypes between healthy human individuals. Donors had no recently reported acute infections or vaccinations and were HIV-negative. With respect to this clone: Its antigen is still unknown.

V gave up 0 bases and J gave up 4 bases, with 10 bases separating them. The CDR3 sequence is 14 residues long. In germline, CDR1 is SGDLS, CDR2 YYNGEE. In the original analysis: ImmunoSEQ sequences covered only the junction and lacked quality scores; filtering therefore differed. The protocol was immunoSEQ multiplex PCR, while the TCRdb copy is restricted to in-frame clones and leaves out a portion. V, J and clone size are taken as reported in that table, and D and trimming were inferred from the DNA itself. The table includes approximately 500,000 clones, about 96% detected once. Study results and caveats: Rarefaction exposed incomplete sorted-subset sequencing despite large depth.

Input material: naive CD4+ T cells sorted from blood. Subset defined: CD45RA+ positively selected. This chain links TRBV9 with TRBJ1-1, with D uncertain. This clonotype was obtained from a woman aged 25 to 39 in good health. The CDR3: CASSVGGGVTEAFF. CDR3 nucleotides: TGTGCCAGCAGCGTAGGGGGAGGAGTCACTGAAGCTTTCTTT.